This T cell receptor beta chain originates from a study of shared clonotypes between healthy human individuals (dated by TCRdb to about 2020). Study-wide context: A couple of women and a few men aged 18 to 49 years were included in the cohort. To increase sequencing depth and limit assay-specific biases, different laboratories used diverse techniques to prepare libraries and sequence TCR repertoires. To estimate repertoire size and how much clonotype sharing occurs between individuals, the study deeply sequenced the blood TCR repertoires of five healthy adults. For each donor, CD4 naive and CD4 memory were each given three plates, CD8 naive was given two plates, and CD8 memory was given one plate. Leukapheresis yielded between about 0.94 and 8.9 billion PBMCs per donor. The paper's findings and limits, for the study overall: Even with the large sequencing depth, rarefaction of the sorted-subset datasets indicated that sequencing was incomplete. Based on pairwise subsampling, the degree of clonotype sharing among donors was expected to be affected by sequencing depth. Because the study included only a small number of donors, the genetic and exposure-history diversity represented was limited. Sharing across a handful of donors was observed for around 5% of naive CD4, 3% to 3.5% of naive CD8, roughly 2.4% of memory CD4, and less than 0.45% of memory CD8 clonotypes. Clonotypes shared by all four sorted-subset donors showed higher generation probabilities than non-shared clonotypes. Sampling was restricted to blood, and TCR repertoires in tissue are likely to differ from TCR repertoires in blood. Naive subsets generally had larger estimated clonotype richness than memory subsets did.

The CDR3 covers 15 residues, taking in both the cysteine and the phenylalanine. Only the CDR3 region is kept as DNA, spanning 45 bases read in frame from base 1. The germline V gene sets CDR1 to SGHRS and CDR2 to YFSETQ. The V end gives up 4 bases and the J end 5 bases, leaving 7 bases in the junction not matched to a gene. The donors were healthy, HIV-negative adults with no recently reported acute infections or vaccinations. Every donor was a Caucasian adult residing in Nashville, Tennessee, USA. CD4+ T cells were enriched through magnetic negative selection, after which naive cells were positively selected on CD45RA and the remaining negative fraction served as the memory subset. Blood was collected by leukapheresis, and PBMCs were isolated by Ficoll-Histopaque density gradient centrifugation and then cryopreserved in liquid nitrogen vapor phase. Purity and quantity of every magnetically sorted T cell population were checked by analytical flow cytometry. From each sorted fraction, genomic DNA was isolated and quantified by UV absorbance on a Nanodrop 2000c.

About this clone: No cognate antigen has been identified for it. Base qualities are not at hand, and no much larger clone is one base apart.

Using the deep immunoSEQ assay, TCR CDR3 regions were amplified from genomic DNA by multiplex PCR. Extracted genomic DNA from each cell subset was spread evenly across all wells of several immunoSEQ 96-well plates, with each plate serving as a replicate. For sorted subsets, about 0.2 ug genomic DNA, equal to about 30,000 T cell genomes, was loaded into each replicate PCR. The purified libraries were quantified using a Qubit 3.0 fluorometer, sized with a Bioanalyzer 2100, and then quantified again using the KAPA Library Quantification kit. Each immunoSEQ 96-well plate was sequenced on its own single-read 150-cycle Illumina NextSeq 550 flow cell. The authors' pipeline ran thus. Because only junctional sequences without quality scores were contained in the immunoSEQ output, filtering matching that applied to full-length reads could not be performed. Sequences were annotated with PyIR, a Python wrapper for IgBLAST v1.9, and V/J genes and CDR3 were assigned using IMGT germline references. Reads with weak V/J assignments (E-value above 1e-6), missing CDR3, stop codons, out-of-frame junctions, or ambiguous translated residues were removed. V3J clonotypes were defined by identical inferred V gene, J gene, and CDR3 amino acid sequence. The percentage overlap between two repertoires was calculated by dividing the number of shared unique clonotypes by the size of the smaller repertoire. Richness of each repertoire was evaluated using RTK rarefaction, the Chao1 estimator, and Recon v2.1 estimates of unobserved clonotypes. OLGA was used to compute generation probabilities for all TCRbeta clonotypes that the gDNA method yielded from several donors. The source is immuneACCESS, and TCRdb retained only in-frame sequences with V and J called. Part of the clones is not carried over; for the studies checked, unresolved V genes explain less than half of this, and the remainder is unexplained. For V, J and clone size, that table is used; D and trimming come from the DNA. The sample includes more than 2,000,000 clones, with approximately 95% observed a single time. Of the sample, approximately 0.4% is held by the ten largest clones.

The clonotype was recovered from a man younger than 35 in good health. Some clones in this sample may be carry-over from other donors' samples. The chain is assembled from TRBV5-1 and TRBJ2-1; TRBD2 agrees with 9 junctional bases. Sequencing input: naive CD4+ T cells from PBMCs. The cell subset or site tag for this specimen amounts to: CD45RA+ positively selected. CDR3 region: CASSGIAGDNNEQFF. The nucleotide sequence reads as follows: TGCGCCAGCAGCGGGATAGCGGGGGATAACAATGAGCAGTTCTTC.